The 7 T cell receptor beta chains reported below all come from one sample, sequenced in a study of CD8 T cells in ankylosing spondylitis. General observations from the study: For ankylosing spondylitis blood, a TCR beta motif of about 8 highly homologous variants appeared characteristic.

TCRdb itself ran the 5' RACE reads through MiXCR, one entry per CDR3 protein. The repertoire holds hundreds of thousands of distinct CDR3 sequences, approximately 10% seen once, with 0.51% in the top ten. Their antigen targets remain unknown. Sequencing used blood, either unsorted or a sorted T cell fraction (not recorded which). Receptor source: a male donor with ankylosing spondylitis.

The chain combines TRBV20-1 with TRBJ2-7; D is unclear. Germline V gene lookup returns CDR1 DFQATT and CDR2 SNEGSKA (reference sequence). V was shortened by 4 bases and J by 5 bases, with 18 bases between the two germline ends. The CDR3 covers 14 residues. CDR3 nucleotide sequence: TGCAGTGCTAAGAAACCCGGGTTCCTCGACGAGCAGTACTTC. It yields the protein CSAKKPGFLDEQYF.

The chain joins TRBV7-6 to TRBJ1-1; tentatively, D is TRBD1 (6 bases). This CDR3 has 14 residues. V was shortened by 5 bases and J by 1 base, with 11 bases between the two germline ends. The germline CDR1 and CDR2 sequences are SGHVS and FNYEAQ. The CDR3 spells CASSGGPGNTEAFF. CDR3 nucleotide sequence: TGTGCCAGCAGCGGGGGGCCAGGGAACACTGAAGCTTTCTTT.

The V call is TRBV4-2, the J call TRBJ1-2; no definite D call. The CDR3 totals 15 residues. The V and J ends lost 0 bases and 2 bases respectively, with 10 bases between them. Germline V gene lookup returns CDR1 LGHNA and CDR2 YNFKEQ. CDR3: CASSQDWNNNYGYTF. The CDR3 nucleotides read TGTGCCAGCAGCCAAGATTGGAACAACAACTATGGCTACACCTTC.

The sample holds a few counts of this clonotype. The chain has TRBV23-1 and TRBJ1-5; D is undetermined. TRBV23-1 is an open reading frame whose function is uncertain. CDR3 length: 16 amino acids. V was clipped by 0 bases and J by 3 bases, with 12 bases between them. This CDR3 reads CASSQSVSFYNQPQHF. The CDR3 region has the DNA TGCGCCAGCAGTCAATCGGTCAGCTTCTACAATCAGCCCCAGCATTTT.

This clonotype was picked up many times. This chain uses TRBV20-1 with TRBJ1-1, with 7 bases that match TRBD1. The CDR3 contains 12 residues. Germline-derived CDR1 and CDR2 are DFQATT and SNEGSKA (reference sequence). Losses at the gene ends were 7 bases for V and 7 bases for J; bases not matched to a gene: 9. The DNA of the CDR3 is TGCAGTGGAAGACAGGGAATGGATGAAGCTTTCTTT. The encoded protein is CSGRQGMDEAFF.

CDR3 sequence (DNA): TGTGCCAGCAGCTTAATGGACGCCCAAGAGACCCAGTACTTC. Translating gives CASSLMDAQETQYF. V usage is TRBV7-2 and J usage is TRBJ2-5; no firm D call. The CDR3 extends over 14 amino acids. The germline V and J ends were trimmed by 2 bases and 1 base, with 8 bases remaining between them. Per germline, CDR1 SGHTA and CDR2 FQGNSA.

The genes are TRBV27 and TRBJ1-2, with 8 bases identical to TRBD1. The CDR3 covers 13 residues. Germline V gene lookup returns CDR1 MNHEY and CDR2 SMNVEV (reference sequence). V lost 6 bases and J lost 3; bases outside the gene matches: 3. CDR3 bases: TGTGCCAGCAGAAGGACAGGGTACTATGGCTACACCTTC. Its translation is CASRRTGYYGYTF.